This T cell receptor beta chain was documented in a study of untreated major depressive disorder. Of note for this clone: Its antigen remains unknown.

The CDR3 runs to 17 residues. J was trimmed by 4 bases and V by 0 bases; bases with no gene match: 8. Germline V gives CDR1 MGHRA, CDR2 YSYEKL. Findings and caveats of the study: CD4+ T cells from depressed patients used TRBV05-01 (Vbeta 5.1) more often than controls.

No major medical conditions, Axis I/II comorbidities, regular medication, or illicit drugs. Sequenced by immunoSEQ multiplex PCR; TCRdb stores in-frame clones only, minus some. This table holds under 25,000 clones, 92% found once. J is TRBJ2-1 and V is TRBV4-1; 8 bases line up with TRBD2. The TCR comes from a woman aged 40-49 years with major depressive disorder. The sequenced material came from CD4+ T cells from PBMCs. The CDR3, as DNA: TGCGCCAGCAGCCAAGATAGGCTTAGCGGGAATTACAATGAGCAGTTCTTC. Its translation is CASSQDRLSGNYNEQFF.